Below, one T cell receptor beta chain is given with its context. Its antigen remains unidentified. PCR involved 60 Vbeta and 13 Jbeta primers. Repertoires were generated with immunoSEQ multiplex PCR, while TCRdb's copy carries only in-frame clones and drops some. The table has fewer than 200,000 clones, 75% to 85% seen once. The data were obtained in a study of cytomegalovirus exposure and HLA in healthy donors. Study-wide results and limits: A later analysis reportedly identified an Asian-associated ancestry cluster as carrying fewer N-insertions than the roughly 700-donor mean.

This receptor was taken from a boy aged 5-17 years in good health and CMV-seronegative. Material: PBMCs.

The CDR3 loop is CASSEVGGGEQYF. The CDR3 nucleotides are TGTGCCAGCAGTGAAGTCGGGGGGGGCGAGCAGTACTTC. The chain recombines TRBV6-1 with TRBJ2-7; 8 nucleotides align to TRBD2. Germline trimming cut 1 base from V and 6 bases from J; bases unmatched to any gene: 2. Germline CDR1 MNHNS, CDR2 SASEGT. The CDR3 contains 13 residues.